This T cell receptor (beta chain) was documented in a study of CD8 T cells in ankylosing spondylitis. One entry per CDR3 protein, called by TCRdb with MiXCR from the 5' RACE reads. This sample has almost 400,000 distinct CDR3 sequences; about a fifth occur once, and the top ten carry around 16%. In its sample, this clonotype was seen many times. The antigen is not known. Study results and caveats: The study identified a TCR beta motif of seven or eight highly homologous variants that appeared characteristic of ankylosing spondylitis blood.

V lost 1 base and J 0 bases, leaving 13 bases between the germline ends. Germline lookup yields CDR1 MGHRA and CDR2 YSYEKL. The CDR3 sequence is 17 residues long. Sequenced sample: blood, either unsorted or a sorted T cell fraction (not recorded which). The chain has TRBV4-1 and TRBJ1-3, with a weak D call TRBD1 (5 bases). The receptor was derived from a male donor with ankylosing spondylitis. This CDR3 is CASSQGGPIHSGNTIYF. CDR3 DNA: TGCGCCAGCAGCCAAGGGGGCCCAATACACTCTGGAAACACCATATATTTT.